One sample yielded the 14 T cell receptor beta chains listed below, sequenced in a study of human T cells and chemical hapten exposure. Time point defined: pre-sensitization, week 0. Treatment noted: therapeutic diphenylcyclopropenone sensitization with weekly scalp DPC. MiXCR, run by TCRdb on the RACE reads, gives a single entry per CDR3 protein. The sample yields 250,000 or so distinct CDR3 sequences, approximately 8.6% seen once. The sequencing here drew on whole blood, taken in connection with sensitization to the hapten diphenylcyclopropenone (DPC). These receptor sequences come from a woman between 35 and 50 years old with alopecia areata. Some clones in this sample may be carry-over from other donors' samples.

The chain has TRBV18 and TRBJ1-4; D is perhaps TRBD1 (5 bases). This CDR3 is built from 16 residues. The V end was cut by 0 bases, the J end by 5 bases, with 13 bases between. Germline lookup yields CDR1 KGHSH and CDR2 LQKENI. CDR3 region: CASSPPSQAGNEKLFF. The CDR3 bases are TGTGCCAGCTCACCACCGTCACAGGCAGGGAATGAAAAACTGTTTTTT.

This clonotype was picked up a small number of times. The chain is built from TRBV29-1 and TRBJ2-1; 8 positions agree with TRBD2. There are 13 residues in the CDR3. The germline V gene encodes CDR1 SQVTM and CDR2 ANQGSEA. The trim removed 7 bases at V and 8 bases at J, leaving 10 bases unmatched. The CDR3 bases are TGCAGCGGGGCAGCGGGAGTAGGGGATGAGCAGTTCTTC. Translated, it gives CSGAAGVGDEQFF.

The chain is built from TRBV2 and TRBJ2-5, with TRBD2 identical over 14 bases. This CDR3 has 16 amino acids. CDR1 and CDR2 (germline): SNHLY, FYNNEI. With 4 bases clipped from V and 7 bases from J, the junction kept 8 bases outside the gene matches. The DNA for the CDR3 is TGTGCCAGCAGTGCTCGGGGACTAGCGGGAGAAGGGACCCAGTACTTC. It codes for CASSARGLAGEGTQYF.

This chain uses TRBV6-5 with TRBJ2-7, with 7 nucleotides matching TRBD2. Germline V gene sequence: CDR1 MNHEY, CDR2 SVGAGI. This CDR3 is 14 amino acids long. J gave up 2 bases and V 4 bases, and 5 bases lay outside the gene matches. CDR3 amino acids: CASSFGLETYEQYF. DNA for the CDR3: TGTGCCAGCAGTTTTGGACTAGAGACCTACGAGCAGTACTTC.

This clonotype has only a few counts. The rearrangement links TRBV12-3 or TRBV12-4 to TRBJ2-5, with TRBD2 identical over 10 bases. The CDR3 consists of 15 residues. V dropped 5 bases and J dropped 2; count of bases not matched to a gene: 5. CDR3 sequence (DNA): TGTGCCAGCAGTCGACGGACTAGCGGACAAGAGACCCAGTACTTC. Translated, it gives CASSRRTSGQETQYF.

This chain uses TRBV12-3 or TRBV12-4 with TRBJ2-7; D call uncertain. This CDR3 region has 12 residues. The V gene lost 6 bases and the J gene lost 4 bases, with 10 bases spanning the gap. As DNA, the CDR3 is TGTGCCAGCAGCTCGTCAGTATACGAGCAGTACTTC. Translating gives CASSSSVYEQYF.

In DNA, the CDR3 is TGTGCCAGCAGTTATCCAGGGAACTATGGCTACACCTTC. It specifies CASSYPGNYGYTF. This chain links TRBV6-2 or TRBV6-3 with TRBJ1-2; D possibly corresponds to TRBD1 (5 bases). V lost 3 bases and J lost 2, with 7 bases in between. Germline V gene sequence: CDR1 MNHEY, CDR2 SVGEGT. The length of the CDR3 is 13 residues.

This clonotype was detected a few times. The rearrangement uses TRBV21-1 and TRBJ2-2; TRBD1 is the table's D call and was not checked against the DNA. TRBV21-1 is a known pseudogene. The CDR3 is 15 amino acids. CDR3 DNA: TGTGCCAGCACCAACCCAGCCCCTAACACCGGGGAGCTGTTTTTT. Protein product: CASTNPAPNTGELFF.

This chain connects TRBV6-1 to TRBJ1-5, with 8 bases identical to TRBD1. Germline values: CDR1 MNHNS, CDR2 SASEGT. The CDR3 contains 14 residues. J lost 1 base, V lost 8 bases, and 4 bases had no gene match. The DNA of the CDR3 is TGTGCCAGCTCTGACAGGGGAAGCAATCAGCCCCAGCATTTT. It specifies CASSDRGSNQPQHF.

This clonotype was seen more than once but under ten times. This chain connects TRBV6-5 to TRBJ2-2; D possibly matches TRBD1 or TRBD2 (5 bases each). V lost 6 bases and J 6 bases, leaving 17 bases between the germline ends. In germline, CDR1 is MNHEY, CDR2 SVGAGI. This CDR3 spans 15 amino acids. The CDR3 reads CASRLGTLKAGELFF. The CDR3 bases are TGTGCCAGCAGGCTTGGGACCCTGAAGGCCGGGGAGCTGTTTTTT.

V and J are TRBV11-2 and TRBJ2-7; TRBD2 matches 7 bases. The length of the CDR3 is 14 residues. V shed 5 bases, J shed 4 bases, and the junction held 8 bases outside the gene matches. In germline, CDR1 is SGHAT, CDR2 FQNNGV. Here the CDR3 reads CASSRAGEAYEQYF. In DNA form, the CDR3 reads TGTGCCAGCAGCCGCGCGGGGGAAGCGTACGAGCAGTACTTC.

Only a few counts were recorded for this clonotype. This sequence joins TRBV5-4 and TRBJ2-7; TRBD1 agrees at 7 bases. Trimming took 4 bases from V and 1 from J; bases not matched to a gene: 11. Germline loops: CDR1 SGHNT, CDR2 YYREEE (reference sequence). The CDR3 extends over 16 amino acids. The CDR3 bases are TGTGCCAGCAGCATATCACAGGGGCAACTGTCCTACGAGCAGTACTTC. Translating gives CASSISQGQLSYEQYF. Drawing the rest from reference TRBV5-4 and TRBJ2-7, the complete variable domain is ETGVTQSPTHLIKTRGQQVTLRCSSQSGHNTVSWYQQALGQGPQFIFQYYREEENGRGNFPPRFSGLQFPNYSSELNVNALELDDSALYLCASSISQGQLSYEQYFGPGTRLTVT.

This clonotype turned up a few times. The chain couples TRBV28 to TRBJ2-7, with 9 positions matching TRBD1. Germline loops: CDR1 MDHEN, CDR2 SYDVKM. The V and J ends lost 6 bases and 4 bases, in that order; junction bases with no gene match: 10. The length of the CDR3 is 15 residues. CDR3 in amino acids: CASSWTGTGIYEQYF. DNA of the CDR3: TGTGCCAGCAGCTGGACCGGGACAGGGATATACGAGCAGTACTTC.

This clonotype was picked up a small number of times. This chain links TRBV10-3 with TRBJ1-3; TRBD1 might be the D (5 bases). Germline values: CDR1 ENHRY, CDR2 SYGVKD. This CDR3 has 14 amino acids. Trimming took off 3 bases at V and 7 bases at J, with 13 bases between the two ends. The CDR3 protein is CAISDPQGPNTIYF. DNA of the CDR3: TGTGCCATCAGTGACCCTCAGGGTCCCAACACCATATATTTT.